The rows below give T cell receptor beta chains drawn from one sample of a study of CD8+ T cells in alopecia areata. Profiling relied on immunoSEQ multiplex PCR, and the TCRdb table lists in-frame clones only, not all of them. The sample lists roughly 130,000 clones, approximately 58% occurring once. This specimen consisted of CD4+ T cells sorted from blood, obtained at week 0. The source is a human donor with alopecia areata. Each CDR3 is given with its conserved first and last residue. The order of the fields is J gene, clone size, CDR3 length, V gene, D gene, CDR3 protein, CDR3 DNA. The D gene is left open where the match is weak. Size values are once, few and many counts, or a class for expanded clones, and some rows have none.

>TRBJ1-1|once|15|TRBV7-9|.
CASSFLAAMNTEAFF
TGTGCCAGCAGCTTTTTAGCGGCTATGAACACTGAAGCTTTCTTT
>TRBJ1-2|.|13|TRBV9|.
CASSVAGLQGYTF
TGTGCCAGCAGCGTAGCAGGGTTACAGGGCTACACCTTC
>TRBJ2-7|.|12|TRBV25-1|TRBD1
CASTGTAYEQYF
TGTGCCAGCACCGGGACAGCCTACGAGCAGTACTTC
>TRBJ1-5|.|15|TRBV15|.
CATSRGGRAHQPQHF
TGTGCCACCAGCAGAGGAGGCAGGGCCCATCAGCCCCAGCATTTT
>TRBJ2-2|.|14|TRBV7-9|TRBD1
CASSFTGATGELFF
TGTGCCAGCAGCTTTACAGGGGCCACCGGGGAGCTGTTTTTT
>TRBJ1-1|.|15|TRBV9|TRBD1
CASSEPPDRGLEAFF
TGTGCCAGCAGCGAGCCTCCGGACAGGGGACTCGAAGCTTTCTTT
>TRBJ1-3|.|13|TRBV6-1|.
CASTRTRVNTIYF
TGTGCCAGCACCAGGACACGTGTAAACACCATATATTTT
>TRBJ2-3|few|15|TRBV25-1|TRBD2
CASSLAGGQGDTQYF
TGTGCCAGCAGTCTAGCGGGAGGGCAAGGAGATACGCAGTATTTT
>TRBJ2-3|few|16|TRBV7-3|.
CASSLALGTSTDTQYF
TGTGCCAGCAGCTTAGCGCTTGGAACTAGCACAGATACGCAGTATTTT
>TRBJ2-1|few|15|TRBV7-2|.
CASSLSGAVHNEQFF
TGTGCCAGCAGCTTATCGGGGGCGGTTCACAATGAGCAGTTCTTC
>TRBJ2-3|.|13|TRBV28|.
CASSPTSTDTQYF
TGTGCCAGCAGTCCCACTAGCACAGATACGCAGTATTTT
>TRBJ2-3|.|17|TRBV7-9|TRBD2
CASSLAMSGGPTDTQYF
TGTGCCAGCAGCTTAGCGATGAGCGGGGGGCCCACAGATACGCAGTATTTT
>TRBJ2-2|.|12|TRBV5-6|.
CASRRRTGELFF
TGTGCCAGCAGAAGGAGGACCGGGGAGCTGTTTTTT
>TRBJ2-3|.|15|TRBV18|.
CASSPPNLSTDTQYF
TGTGCCAGCTCACCTCCTAACCTTAGCACAGATACGCAGTATTTT
>TRBJ1-5|.|13|TRBV2|.
CASSWDSNQPQHF
TGTGCCAGCAGTTGGGATAGCAATCAGCCCCAGCATTTT
>TRBJ2-2|.|13|TRBV5-4|.
CASSLEGPGELFF
TGTGCCAGCAGCTTGGAAGGTCCCGGGGAGCTGTTTTTT
>TRBJ2-7|.|14|TRBV19|.
CASKDSSVSYEQYF
TGTGCCAGTAAAGACTCCTCCGTCTCCTACGAGCAGTACTTC
>TRBJ2-7|.|15|TRBV7-2|.
CASSLDWRRAYEQYF
TGTGCCAGCAGCTTAGACTGGAGGAGGGCCTACGAGCAGTACTTC
>TRBJ2-1|.|17|TRBV7-2|TRBD2
CASSQGLAGGRYNEQFF
TGTGCCAGCAGCCAAGGACTAGCGGGGGGCCGATACAATGAGCAGTTCTTC
>TRBJ1-2|once|14|TRBV28|TRBD1
CASSPTDRGGGYTF
TGTGCCAGCAGTCCGACGGACAGGGGAGGTGGCTACACCTTC
>TRBJ2-1|few|16|TRBV4-1|TRBD1
CASSQDRQGALNEQFF
TGCGCCAGCAGCCAAGATCGACAGGGGGCTCTCAATGAGCAGTTCTTC
>TRBJ2-5|once|13|TRBV5-1|.
CASSSGSTETQYF
TGCGCCAGCAGCTCCGGGTCTACAGAGACCCAGTACTTC
>TRBJ2-5|.|15|TRBV7-2|TRBD2
CASSFAGGPSETQYF
TGTGCCAGCAGCTTTGCGGGGGGGCCTTCAGAGACCCAGTACTTC
>TRBJ2-2|.|11|TRBV29-1|.
CSVAGAGELFF
TGCAGCGTTGCAGGCGCCGGGGAGCTGTTTTTT
>TRBJ2-7|.|14|TRBV7-2|.
CASSLDRVSYEQYF
TGTGCCAGCAGCTTAGATCGCGTGTCCTACGAGCAGTACTTC
>TRBJ1-2|.|13|TRBV5-4|.
CASSLAGGHGYTF
TGTGCCAGCAGCTTGGCCGGGGGGCATGGCTACACCTTC